Below, 14 T cell receptor beta chains from the same sample are listed, as sequenced in a study of blood T cell repertoires in COVID-19. This table comes from immunoSEQ multiplex PCR, and its TCRdb copy is limited to in-frame clones, with some not included. The sample holds around 220,000 clones, 85% to 90% seen once. The specimen was peripheral blood. All receptors derive from a man in his forties or fifties with acute or convalescent COVID-19.

The rearrangement links TRBV6-5 to TRBJ1-1, with 7 bases matching TRBD1. V shed 7 bases and J 2 bases; nucleotides not matched to a gene: 7. The CDR3 length is 14 residues. Germline V CDR1 and CDR2: MNHEY, SVGAGI. The CDR3 DNA reads TGTGCCAGCACCAGGGGGATCGGAAACACTGAAGCTTTCTTT. Amino acid sequence: CASTRGIGNTEAFF.

A remark on this clone: Being one base from a much bigger clone, this may be a read error. The chain is built from TRBV2 and TRBJ1-1; 7 positions agree with TRBD1. This CDR3 is 14 amino acids long. V lost 4 bases and J lost 1; bases outside the gene matches: 3. Germline lookup yields CDR1 SNHLY and CDR2 FYNNEI. CDR3 DNA: TGTGCCAGCAGTGTGGACAGGAGGAACACTGAAGCTTTCTTT. This codes for CASSVDRRNTEAFF.

J is TRBJ1-6 and V is TRBV30; possibly TRBD1 for D (5 bases). Germline CDR1 GTSNPN, CDR2 SVGIG (reference sequence). The CDR3 totals 17 residues. Trimming pared 1 base from V and 0 bases from J, leaving 13 bases between. In DNA form, the CDR3 reads TGTGCCTGGAGTGGAGGGACTAAAAACTCCTATAATTCACCCCTCCACTTT. This sequence encodes CAWSGGTKNSYNSPLHF.

The V call is TRBV7-9, the J call TRBJ1-1; 11 bases align to TRBD1. The CDR3 has 15 amino acids. The germline gives CDR1 SEHNR, CDR2 FQNEAQ (reference sequence). V trimming: 5 bases; J trimming: 10 bases; junction bases outside the gene matches: 12. For the CDR3, the DNA is TGTGCCAGCAGCACAGGGGACAGGGGGTTGGATAGAGCTTTCTTT. Protein sequence: CASSTGDRGLDRAFF.

The CDR3 nucleotides are TGCGCCAGCAGTGTCCAGGGGGGCAATCAGCCCCAGCATTTT. It encodes CASSVQGGNQPQHF. The chain joins TRBV10-2 to TRBJ1-5; TRBD1 matches at 7 bases. The V gene end was trimmed by 4 bases and the J gene end by 2 bases; junction bases not matched to a gene: 2. The CDR3 totals 14 residues. Per germline, CDR1 WSHSY and CDR2 SAAADI.

The chain couples TRBV6-5 to TRBJ2-1, with 8 bases that match TRBD1. With V trimmed by 6 bases and J by 4 bases, 8 bases remained unmatched. Germline V gives CDR1 MNHEY, CDR2 SVGAGI. This CDR3 has 15 amino acids. The CDR3 spells CASSSDRGLYNEQFF. CDR3 coding DNA: TGTGCCAGCAGCTCTGACAGGGGACTTTACAATGAGCAGTTCTTC.

V usage is TRBV2 and J usage is TRBJ1-2; TRBD1 agrees at 10 bases. Germline V gives CDR1 SNHLY, CDR2 FYNNEI. J gave up 8 bases and V 7 bases, and 10 bases lay outside the gene matches. This CDR3 spans 14 amino acids. The CDR3 region has the DNA TGTGCCAGCAATCCGGGACAGGGGCCGGGGGGCTACACCTTC. Residues: CASNPGQGPGGYTF.

V gene TRBV5-8 combines with J gene TRBJ1-5; D gene unclear. The CDR3 consists of 11 residues. Trimming removed 4 bases at V and 9 bases at J, with 8 bases between. Per the germline V gene, CDR1 is SGHTS and CDR2 is YDEGEE. This CDR3 reads CASSGEGPQHF. The CDR3 nucleotides are TGTGCCAGCAGCGGGGAGGGGCCCCAGCATTTT.

This clone was observed a single time. The rearrangement links TRBV5-6 to TRBJ1-3; weak D call: TRBD1 (6 bases). From germline, CDR1 is SGHDT and CDR2 YYEEEE. The CDR3 length is 17 residues. The V and J ends lost 4 bases and 0 bases respectively, with 17 bases between them. In DNA, the CDR3 is TGTGCCAGCAGCGTATTGCACAGGGTCCGCTCTGGAAACACCATATATTTT. Protein sequence: CASSVLHRVRSGNTIYF.

The chain recombines TRBV12-5 with TRBJ1-1, with 7 bases fitting TRBD1. The V gene's germline CDR1 is LGHNT and CDR2 FRNRAP. V lost 5 bases, J lost 3 bases, and 6 bases stayed unmatched. The CDR3 length is 14 residues. The chain's CDR3 is CASGVRGEDTEAFF. DNA for the CDR3: TGTGCTAGTGGTGTCAGGGGGGAGGACACTGAAGCTTTCTTT.

Only one count was recorded for this clone. This chain links TRBV19 with TRBJ1-3; D not certain. V lost 9 bases, J lost 4 bases, and 13 bases lay in between. This CDR3 has 13 residues. Per germline, CDR1 LNHDA and CDR2 SQIVND (reference sequence). CDR3 region: CASTQDLGNTIYF. The CDR3 region has the DNA TGTGCCAGCACCCAGGATCTCGGAAACACCATATATTTT.

The J gene is TRBJ1-1, the V gene TRBV5-1, with D maybe TRBD1 (5 bases). V lost 4 bases to trimming and J lost 4 bases, with 14 bases between them. The CDR3 loop spans 14 amino acids. Germline values: CDR1 SGHRS, CDR2 YFSETQ. CDR3 coding DNA: TGCGCCAGCAGCCTGGCGGGGGACGTCACTGAAGCTTTCTTT. Amino acid sequence: CASSLAGDVTEAFF. The full variable domain, rest sourced from reference TRBV5-1 and TRBJ1-1, is KAGVTQTPRYLIKTRGQQVTLSCSPISGHRSVSWYQQTPGQGLQFLFEYFSETQRNKGNFPGRFSGRQFSNSRSEMNVSTLELGDSALYLCASSLAGDVTEAFFGQGTRLTVV.

V is TRBV6-6 and J is TRBJ1-1; maybe TRBD1 (6 bases). This CDR3 is built from 13 residues. The V and J ends lost 6 bases and 1 base respectively, with 9 bases between them. Germline V lookup: CDR1 MNHNY, CDR2 SVGAGI (reference sequence). Here the CDR3 DNA reads TGTGCCAGCAGCAGGGGCGGGAACACTGAAGCTTTCTTT. It codes for CASSRGGNTEAFF.

J is TRBJ1-4 and V is TRBV5-1, with D hard to call. V dropped 0 bases and J dropped 8 bases, with 11 bases sitting between them. Germline CDR1 and CDR2: SGHRS and YFSETQ. The CDR3 loop spans 14 amino acids. The CDR3 nucleotides read TGCGCCAGCAGCTTGGGGGAGCGGTCAGAAAAACTGTTTTTT. It codes for CASSLGERSEKLFF.